The 5 T cell receptor beta chains in this list originate from one sample, sequenced in a study of CD8+CD57+ T cells in acquired aplastic anemia. The template used for profiling TCR beta VDJ and CDR3 was genomic DNA. TCRdb reprocessed the reads with MiXCR, giving one entry per CDR3 protein. Among about 210,000 distinct CDR3 sequences listed, under 65% were seen once. Sequences were obtained from sorted CD4+, CD8+, or CD8+CD57+ T cells (not recorded which) from PBMCs. All receptors come from a human donor in good health.

The V and J genes are TRBV20-1 and TRBJ2-7; D gene uncertain. Looked up from germline, CDR1 is DFQATT and CDR2 is SNEGSKA (reference sequence). V was clipped by 3 bases and J by 5 bases, with 23 bases between them. There are 16 residues in the CDR3. The CDR3 bases are TGCAGTGCTAGGCCCCCAGATGAGGAGCTTTTCGACGAGCAGTACTTC. Its protein product is CSARPPDEELFDEQYF.

This clonotype was seen repeatedly, ten times or more. The chain uses TRBV19 and TRBJ1-5, with a possible D match to TRBD1 (5 bases). V dropped 8 bases and J dropped 6 bases, with 11 bases sitting between them. Germline loops: CDR1 LNHDA, CDR2 SQIVND (reference sequence). The CDR3 consists of 12 residues. DNA for the CDR3: TGTGCCAGTGCCGGGGGGGGTCAGCCCCAGCATTTT. It translates to CASAGGGQPQHF.

Many counts were recorded for this clonotype. This rearrangement joins TRBV4-1 to TRBJ2-3; the D gene is possibly TRBD2 (6 bases). The CDR3 sequence is 14 residues long. In germline, CDR1 is MGHRA, CDR2 YSYEKL. Between the trimmed V and J ends, which lost 0 bases and 8 bases, there was a span of 12 bases. The CDR3: CASSQDPGVGTQYF. The CDR3 coding sequence is TGCGCCAGCAGCCAAGACCCGGGAGTGGGTACGCAGTATTTT.

This chain links TRBV20-1 with TRBJ1-1, with D perhaps TRBD1 (6 bases). This CDR3 is 14 amino acids long. V was shortened by 5 bases and J by 1 base, with 14 bases between the two germline ends. The germline CDR1 and CDR2 sequences are DFQATT and SNEGSKA (reference sequence). This chain's CDR3 is CSAFTATGNTEAFF. The DNA for the CDR3 is TGCAGTGCTTTCACTGCGACAGGGAACACTGAAGCTTTCTTT.

The chain carries TRBV7-2 and TRBJ1-2; D is undetermined. Germline V gene data show CDR1 as SGHTA and CDR2 as FQGNSA. V was trimmed by 2 bases and J by 6 bases, leaving 13 bases between them. The CDR3 is 14 amino acids. This CDR3 is CASSLMLSADGYTF. The CDR3 bases are TGTGCCAGCAGCTTAATGTTGTCAGCAGATGGCTACACCTTC.